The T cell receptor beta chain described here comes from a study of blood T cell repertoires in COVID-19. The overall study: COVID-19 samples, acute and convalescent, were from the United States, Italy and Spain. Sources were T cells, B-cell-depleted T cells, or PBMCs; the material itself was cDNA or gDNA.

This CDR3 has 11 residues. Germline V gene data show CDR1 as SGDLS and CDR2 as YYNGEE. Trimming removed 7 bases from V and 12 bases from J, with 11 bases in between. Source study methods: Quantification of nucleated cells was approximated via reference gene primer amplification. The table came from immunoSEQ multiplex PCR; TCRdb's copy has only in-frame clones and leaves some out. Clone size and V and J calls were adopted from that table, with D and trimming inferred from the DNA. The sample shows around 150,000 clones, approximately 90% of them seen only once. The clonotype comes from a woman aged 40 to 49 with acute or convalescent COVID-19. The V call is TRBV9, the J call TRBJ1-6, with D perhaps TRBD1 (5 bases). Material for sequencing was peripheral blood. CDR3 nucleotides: TGTGCCAGCGGGGGGTTCTTACCCCTCCACTTT. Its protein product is CASGGFLPLHF. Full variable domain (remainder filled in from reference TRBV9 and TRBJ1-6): DSGVTQTPKHLITATGQRVTLRCSPRSGDLSVYWYQQSLDQGLQFLIQYYNGEERAKGNILERFSAQQFPDLHSELNLSSLELGDSALYFCASGGFLPLHFGNGTRLTVT.